Many counts were recorded for the clone carrying this T cell receptor beta chain. Naive CD8 T cells were sorted, and the gate applied was CD8+CD4-CCR7+CD45RA+. This entry is derived from a study of molecular identifiers for immune sequencing clone quantification. TCRdb used MiXCR to reprocess the PCR reads, holding one entry per CDR3 protein. The table lists over 300,000 distinct CDR3 sequences, roughly 24% of them singletons. The receptor was derived from a human donor in good health. Some libraries in this study had Jurkat cell RNA spiked in. The sample was naive CD8+ T cells from blood, with Jurkat cell RNA spiked in. Described subset: FACS-sorted CD8+CD4-CCR7+CD45RA+ naive T cells.

CDR3 nucleotides: TGTGCCAGCAGTTCCGGGACAGGGGACTACAATGAGCAGTTCTTC. This sequence encodes CASSSGTGDYNEQFF. The genes are TRBV6-5 and TRBJ2-1; 10 bases are shared with TRBD1. This CDR3 has 15 amino acids. Germline CDR1 and CDR2: MNHEY and SVGAGI. V shed 4 bases, J shed 3 bases, and the junction held 3 bases outside the gene matches.